Below are 17 T cell receptor beta chains sequenced from a single sample in a study of blood T cell repertoires in COVID-19. Assay: immunoSEQ multiplex PCR; the TCRdb copy retains only in-frame clones and omits some. The sample gives some 230,000 clones, 85% of which show up once; just under 1% is in the top ten. The source material was peripheral blood. Receptors originate from a man in his forties or fifties with acute or convalescent COVID-19.

This clone has a handful of counts. CDR3 protein: CASSRTNSNQPQHF. Here the CDR3 DNA reads TGTGCCAGCAGCCGCACTAATAGCAATCAGCCCCAGCATTTT. This rearrangement joins TRBV3-1 (or the pseudogene TRBV3-2) to TRBJ1-5, with D hard to call. V lost 4 bases to trimming and J lost 0 bases, with 7 bases between them. CDR1 and CDR2 (germline): LGHDT, YNNKEL (reference sequence). The length of the CDR3 is 14 residues.

This chain links TRBV5-6 with TRBJ1-6, with a tentative D call TRBD1 (6 bases). Per the germline V gene, CDR1 is SGHDT and CDR2 is YYEEEE. The CDR3 has 13 amino acids. Trimming shortened V by 6 bases and J by 7 bases, and 11 bases separated the two germline ends. CDR3 sequence reads: CASNGQPNSPLHF. CDR3 nucleotide sequence: TGTGCCAGCAACGGACAGCCAAATTCACCCCTCCACTTT. Drawing the rest from reference TRBV5-6 and TRBJ1-6, the complete variable domain is DAGVTQSPTHLIKTRGQQVTLRCSPKSGHDTVSWYQQALGQGPQFIFQYYEEEERQRGNFPDRFSGHQFPNYSSELNVNALLLGDSALYLCASNGQPNSPLHFGNGTRLTVT.

As regards this clone: One junction end disagrees with the germline gene, perhaps due to a read error. The gene calls are TRBV6-2 or TRBV6-3 and TRBJ2-7; D remains ambiguous. Germline loops: CDR1 MNHEY, CDR2 SVGEGT. There are 12 residues in the CDR3. CDR3 nucleotides: TGTGTCAGCAGTATGTCAGGCTACGAGCAGTACTTC. It codes for CVSSMSGYEQYF.

The chain combines TRBV3-1 (or the pseudogene TRBV3-2) with TRBJ1-3; perhaps TRBD1 as D (5 bases). CDR3 size: 17 residues. CDR1 and CDR2 (germline): LGHDT, YNNKEL (reference sequence). V lost 2 bases, J lost 2 bases, and 16 bases lay in between. The CDR3 loop is CASSQLSTDNPGNTIYF. In DNA, the CDR3 is TGTGCCAGCAGCCAATTATCAACGGACAACCCTGGAAACACCATATATTTT.

V is TRBV29-1 and J is TRBJ1-2; D is ambiguous. Germline CDR1 SQVTM, CDR2 ANQGSEA. V lost 3 bases and J lost 4, with 9 bases in between. The CDR3 runs 12 residues. The chain's CDR3 is CSVETGSYGYTF. Here the CDR3 DNA reads TGCAGCGTTGAGACGGGAAGCTATGGCTACACCTTC.

This chain connects TRBV2 to TRBJ1-1; weak D call: TRBD1 (5 bases). V gave up 6 bases and J gave up 4 bases, with 15 bases separating them. Per the germline V gene, CDR1 is SNHLY and CDR2 is FYNNEI. CDR3 size: 14 residues. CDR3 in DNA: TGTGCCAGCAGACCTTCAGGGAAGGTCACTGAAGCTTTCTTT. This gives the protein CASRPSGKVTEAFF.

J is TRBJ1-1 and V is TRBV6-5, with TRBD1 matching over 10 bases. This CDR3 is 13 amino acids long. Germline V gives CDR1 MNHEY, CDR2 SVGAGI. Trimming took 5 bases from V and 6 from J; bases not matched to a gene: 3. CDR3 region: CASSRTGGSEAFF. The CDR3 nucleotides are TGTGCCAGCAGTCGGACAGGGGGTTCTGAAGCTTTCTTT.

The chain combines TRBV12-5 with TRBJ2-5; a possible D gene is TRBD1 (6 bases). The germline V gene encodes CDR1 LGHNT and CDR2 FRNRAP. With 7 bases removed from V and 2 bases from J, the gap between germline ends came to 14 bases. The CDR3 runs to 14 residues. The DNA of the CDR3 is TGTGCTAGTGCCACAGGACAGTCTCAAGAGACCCAGTACTTC. Amino acid sequence: CASATGQSQETQYF.

The CDR3 loop is CATRTGGGDYGYTF. The DNA for the CDR3 is TGTGCCACCAGGACGGGGGGGGGCGACTATGGCTACACCTTC. V gene TRBV24-1 combines with J gene TRBJ1-2, with D tentatively TRBD1 (6 bases). Deletions cut 7 bases from V and 3 bases from J, with 14 bases between. The CDR3 extends over 14 amino acids. CDR1 is KGHDR, CDR2 SFDVKD, per germline.

The rearrangement links TRBV11-2 to TRBJ2-1; 8 positions match TRBD2. This CDR3 is 14 amino acids long. Germline lookup yields CDR1 SGHAT and CDR2 FQNNGV. The V and J ends lost 6 bases and 6 bases, in that order; junction bases with no gene match: 7. DNA of the CDR3: TGTGCCAGCAGTGTAGCGGGGCTTCTCAATGAGCAGTTCTTC. Protein product: CASSVAGLLNEQFF.

The chain has TRBV7-3 and TRBJ2-2; 8 bases agree with TRBD1. There are 15 residues in the CDR3. V was pared by 3 bases and J by 5 bases, with 5 bases of the junction left unmatched. Germline V gene sequence: CDR1 SGHTA, CDR2 FQGTGA. The DNA of the CDR3 is TGTGCCAGCAGCTTGGCAGGGGGCTTAACCGGGGAGCTGTTTTTT. Amino acid sequence: CASSLAGGLTGELFF.

The rearrangement links TRBV12-3 or TRBV12-4 to TRBJ2-3, with a tentative D call TRBD1 (6 bases). V was cut by 5 bases and J by 9 bases, with 15 bases left in between. This CDR3 has 13 amino acids. CDR3 sequence: CASSGQTGRTQYF. In DNA form, the CDR3 reads TGTGCCAGCAGTGGTCAGACAGGTCGGACGCAGTATTTT.

V is TRBV6-2 or TRBV6-3 and J is TRBJ1-2; D unclear. The germline gives CDR1 MNHEY, CDR2 SVGEGT. Trimming left V 6 bases short and J 4 bases short, with 24 bases between. The CDR3 is 17 amino acids. The CDR3 protein is CASSPAHLLRTSYGYTF. The CDR3 region has the DNA TGTGCCAGCAGCCCCGCCCACTTGCTTCGAACGAGCTATGGCTACACCTTC.

The chain combines TRBV2 with TRBJ2-7, with 7 bases fitting TRBD1. The germline V gene encodes CDR1 SNHLY and CDR2 FYNNEI. This CDR3 is 18 amino acids long. V was pared by 2 bases and J by 3 bases, with 16 bases of the junction left unmatched. Here the CDR3 DNA reads TGTGCCAGCAGTGAAATAAACTTGGGGTATCAGGGGGACTACGAGCAGTACTTC. It codes for CASSEINLGYQGDYEQYF.

This sequence joins TRBV3-1 (or the pseudogene TRBV3-2) and TRBJ2-2; 7 positions match TRBD2. The ends lost 3 bases at V and 4 bases at J; junction bases unmatched: 2. CDR3 length: 14 residues. CDR1 and CDR2 from the germline V gene are LGHDT and YNNKEL (reference sequence). The CDR3 bases are TGTGCCAGCAGCCAGGGAGGGTCCACCGGGGAGCTGTTTTTT. Its protein is CASSQGGSTGELFF.

The J gene is TRBJ2-7, the V gene TRBV5-1; 9 nucleotides match TRBD1. This CDR3 comprises 18 residues. Trimming removed 4 bases from V and 5 bases from J; junction bases left unmatched: 19. The germline gives CDR1 SGHRS, CDR2 YFSETQ. The CDR3 region is CASSNDIKPGQGPHEQYF. The CDR3 DNA is TGCGCCAGCAGCAACGACATCAAACCGGGACAGGGTCCCCACGAGCAGTACTTC.

This sequence joins TRBV27 and TRBJ1-2; TRBD1 agrees at 7 bases. The CDR3 totals 15 residues. With V trimmed by 4 bases and J by 2 bases, 7 bases remained unmatched. Germline assignment: CDR1 MNHEY and CDR2 SMNVEV (reference sequence). CDR3 DNA sequence: TGTGCCAGCAGTTCATTACAGGGGTCCAACTATGGCTACACCTTC. Translation gives CASSSLQGSNYGYTF.